The 30 T cell receptor beta chains below come from one sample, sequenced in a study of blood T cell repertoires in COVID-19. Produced via immunoSEQ multiplex PCR; TCRdb's table is partial and in-frame only. The sample holds 150,000 to 200,000 clones, more than 65% seen once. Sequencing used PBMCs or T cells enriched from blood (not recorded which). These receptors all stem from a man between 35 and 55 years old who had recovered from COVID-19.

This chain uses TRBV28 with TRBJ1-6; 7 bases map to TRBD1. With 5 bases clipped from V and 6 bases from J, the junction kept 7 bases outside the gene matches. CDR3 length: 15 amino acids. The germline V gene encodes CDR1 MDHEN and CDR2 SYDVKM. The CDR3 loop reads CASSLNWDSNSPLHF. CDR3 DNA: TGTGCCAGCAGTCTAAATTGGGACAGTAATTCACCCCTCCACTTT.

This sequence joins TRBV4-3 and TRBJ1-1; no definite D call. Germline V gives CDR1 LGHNA, CDR2 YSLEER. V lost 3 bases, J lost 8 bases, and 10 bases lay in between. The CDR3 runs to 12 residues. The CDR3 loop reads CASSHGSGEAFF. In DNA, the CDR3 is TGCGCCAGCAGCCACGGATCGGGGGAAGCTTTCTTT.

The chain joins TRBV2 to TRBJ1-6, with 7 positions matching TRBD1. J gave up 2 bases and V 4 bases, and 11 bases lay outside the gene matches. Germline-derived CDR1 and CDR2 are SNHLY and FYNNEI. There are 18 residues in the CDR3. CDR3 sequence (DNA): TGTGCCAGCAGTGGGAAGGGGGCGTCCGCGACCTATAATTCACCCCTCCACTTT. Its protein is CASSGKGASATYNSPLHF.

The V call is TRBV2, the J call TRBJ2-3; D gene ambiguous. The V gene lost 6 bases and the J gene lost 4 bases, with 5 bases spanning the gap. Germline CDR1 SNHLY, CDR2 FYNNEI. The CDR3 contains 11 residues. The CDR3 loop reads CASSPADTQYF. In DNA, the CDR3 is TGTGCCAGCAGCCCAGCAGATACGCAGTATTTT.

The chain has TRBV18 and TRBJ2-1, with TRBD2 as a possible D gene (5 bases). Trimming took off 1 base at V and 0 bases at J, with 7 bases between the two ends. CDR1 is KGHSH and CDR2 is LQKENI in the germline V gene. This CDR3 has 15 amino acids. The CDR3, as DNA: TGTGCCAGCTCACCACTAGGGAGCTCCTACAATGAGCAGTTCTTC. The encoded protein is CASSPLGSSYNEQFF.

This clone was found a few times. The chain uses TRBV10-1 and TRBJ1-6; D is undetermined. Germline loops: CDR1 WNHNN, CDR2 SYGVQD (reference sequence). This CDR3 is built from 14 residues. The germline V and J ends were trimmed by 7 bases and 7 bases, with 14 bases remaining between them. This chain's CDR3 is CASTPSGGNSPLHF. The CDR3 DNA sequence: TGCGCCAGCACTCCATCAGGTGGGAATTCACCCCTCCACTTT.

The chain joins TRBV19 to TRBJ1-5, with 8 bases fitting TRBD1. Looked up from germline, CDR1 is LNHDA and CDR2 is SQIVND (reference sequence). The CDR3 totals 14 residues. Losses at the gene ends were 6 bases for V and 7 bases for J; bases not matched to a gene: 8. The CDR3 coding sequence is TGTGCCAGTAGGAAGGTTGACAGGGGACAGCCCCAGCATTTT. This sequence encodes CASRKVDRGQPQHF.

The rearrangement uses TRBV7-2 and TRBJ2-5, with 11 bases matching TRBD2. V was clipped by 2 bases and J by 2 bases; unmatched bases: 1. From germline, CDR1 is SGHTA and CDR2 FQGNSA. The CDR3 has 15 residues. CDR3 DNA sequence: TGTGCCAGCAGCTTAATAGCGGGGGGGCAAGAGACCCAGTACTTC. Its translation is CASSLIAGGQETQYF.

This rearrangement joins TRBV27 to TRBJ2-1; 12 bases agree with TRBD2. This CDR3 spans 17 amino acids. Germline CDR1 reads MNHEY; CDR2 reads SMNVEV (reference sequence). J was trimmed by 2 bases and V by 3 bases; bases with no gene match: 5. The CDR3 sequence: CASSLASGGGPYNEQFF. DNA for the CDR3: TGTGCCAGCAGTTTGGCTAGCGGGGGGGGGCCCTACAATGAGCAGTTCTTC.

The genes are TRBV7-2 and TRBJ1-1, with 10 positions matching TRBD1. The CDR3 runs to 16 residues. J lost 0 bases, V lost 3 bases, and 4 bases had no gene match. Looked up from germline, CDR1 is SGHTA and CDR2 is FQGNSA. The chain's CDR3 is CASSLGTGAMNTEAFF. The CDR3 nucleotides read TGTGCCAGCAGCTTGGGGACAGGGGCTATGAACACTGAAGCTTTCTTT.

This chain joins TRBV10-3 and TRBJ2-3; TRBD1 matches 11 bases. Trimming removed 10 bases from V and 5 bases from J; junction bases left unmatched: 8. CDR1 is ENHRY, CDR2 SYGVKD, per germline. This CDR3 has 14 amino acids. The CDR3 loop reads CATTSGTGGDTQYF. As DNA, the CDR3 is TGTGCCACTACCTCCGGGACAGGGGGAGATACGCAGTATTTT.

The gene calls are TRBV5-1 and TRBJ1-1; TRBD1 matches at 9 bases. Germline V gives CDR1 SGHRS, CDR2 YFSETQ. The CDR3 has 13 amino acids. Unmatched junction bases numbered 6, after V lost 6 bases and J lost 6 bases. The CDR3 sequence is CASTMDRGAEAFF. CDR3 nucleotide sequence: TGCGCCAGCACGATGGACAGGGGCGCTGAAGCTTTCTTT.

There are a few counts of this clone. This rearrangement joins TRBV5-4 to TRBJ1-1, with TRBD1 matching 8 bases. Germline CDR1 reads SGHNT; CDR2 reads YYREEE (reference sequence). The V and J ends lost 2 bases and 8 bases, in that order; junction bases with no gene match: 2. The CDR3 contains 12 residues. CDR3 sequence: CASSFGQGEAFF. The CDR3 DNA sequence: TGTGCCAGCAGCTTCGGACAGGGAGAAGCTTTCTTT.

This clone showed up just a few times. The rearrangement uses TRBV15 and TRBJ2-2; a weak D match, TRBD1 (5 bases). The CDR3 is 12 residues long. V lost 6 bases and J lost 6, with 8 bases in between. Germline loops: CDR1 LNHNV, CDR2 YYDKDF (reference sequence). The CDR3 sequence is CATRKGAGELFF. DNA of the CDR3: TGTGCCACCAGGAAAGGGGCCGGGGAGCTGTTTTTT.

This clone was picked up one time. The genes are TRBV19 and TRBJ1-2; D is unclear. CDR3 length: 13 amino acids. V was cut by 3 bases and J by 2 bases, with 7 bases left in between. CDR1 and CDR2 (germline): LNHDA, SQIVND (reference sequence). For the CDR3, the DNA is TGTGCCAGTAGTATTTCCCTGAACTATGGCTACACCTTC. Its translation: CASSISLNYGYTF.

This sequence joins TRBV4-3 and TRBJ1-6; D is uncertain. This CDR3 spans 13 amino acids. With 0 bases removed from V and 9 bases from J, the gap between germline ends came to 6 bases. The germline V gene has CDR1 LGHNA and CDR2 YSLEER. The CDR3 reads CASSQEAGSPLHF. CDR3 nucleotide sequence: TGCGCCAGCAGCCAAGAAGCAGGTTCACCCCTCCACTTT.

The rearrangement uses TRBV29-1 and TRBJ1-2; tentative D call: TRBD1 (5 bases). The CDR3 sequence is 11 residues long. Trimming cost V 6 bases and J 8 bases, with 13 bases left between them. Germline CDR1 SQVTM, CDR2 ANQGSEA. CDR3 protein: CSVRVAQGYTF. The CDR3 nucleotides are TGCAGCGTCAGGGTAGCCCAGGGCTACACCTTC.

V and J are TRBV4-1 and TRBJ1-3; D is possibly TRBD1 (5 bases). V shed 0 bases and J shed 2 bases, with 11 bases lying between them. The CDR3 is 16 residues long. Germline assignment: CDR1 MGHRA and CDR2 YSYEKL. The CDR3 region is CASSQDFKGTGNTIYF. The CDR3 DNA reads TGCGCCAGCAGCCAAGATTTCAAGGGGACTGGAAACACCATATATTTT.

The V and J genes are TRBV7-9 and TRBJ1-1; 8 positions agree with TRBD1. Germline V gene sequence: CDR1 SEHNR, CDR2 FQNEAQ (reference sequence). The CDR3 contains 14 residues. The V gene end was trimmed by 6 bases and the J gene end by 4 bases; junction bases not matched to a gene: 7. CDR3 protein: CASRPQGAGTEAFF. As DNA, the CDR3 is TGTGCCAGCAGGCCTCAGGGGGCTGGCACTGAAGCTTTCTTT.

The chain combines TRBV19 with TRBJ2-1; D remains unclear. V lost 5 bases and J lost 2, with 7 bases in between. Looked up from germline, CDR1 is LNHDA and CDR2 is SQIVND (reference sequence). This CDR3 comprises 13 residues. CDR3 sequence: CASSVQTYNEQFF. The CDR3 DNA is TGTGCCAGTAGTGTTCAAACCTACAATGAGCAGTTCTTC.

The J gene is TRBJ1-6, the V gene TRBV10-3, with 8 positions matching TRBD1. The CDR3 runs 14 residues. Germline lookup yields CDR1 ENHRY and CDR2 SYGVKD. J was trimmed by 8 bases and V by 11 bases; bases with no gene match: 11. The CDR3 DNA is TGTGCCTCATGGCAGGGGGCCCGCTATTCACCCCTCCACTTT. This encodes CASWQGARYSPLHF.

This sequence joins TRBV5-1 and TRBJ1-1, with 7 bases matching TRBD1. This CDR3 contains 16 residues. J lost 2 bases, V lost 0 bases, and 7 bases had no gene match. Germline assignment: CDR1 SGHRS and CDR2 YFSETQ. In DNA, the CDR3 is TGCGCCAGCAGCTTGGGATCAGGGGGAGCTAACACTGAAGCTTTCTTT. It encodes CASSLGSGGANTEAFF.

The rearrangement joins TRBV7-2 to TRBJ2-7, with TRBD1 matching 8 bases. CDR3 size: 14 residues. From germline, CDR1 is SGHTA and CDR2 FQGNSA. Trimming at V came to 4 bases and at J to 5 bases, leaving 7 bases not matched to a gene. The CDR3 spells CASSSRTGNDEQYF. CDR3 nucleotide sequence: TGTGCCAGCAGCTCCCGGACAGGGAACGACGAGCAGTACTTC.

The chain employs TRBV29-1 and TRBJ1-2; TRBD1 matches at 10 bases. J gave up 6 bases and V 6 bases, and 7 bases lay outside the gene matches. This CDR3 spans 13 amino acids. Germline CDR1 SQVTM, CDR2 ANQGSEA. CDR3 nucleotide sequence: TGCAGCGTCATGGACAGGGGGGCCCATGGCTACACCTTC. Translated, it gives CSVMDRGAHGYTF. Supplemented by reference TRBV29-1 and TRBJ1-2, the full variable domain reads SAVISQKPSRDICQRGTSLTIQCQVDSQVTMMFWYRQQPGQSLTLIATANQGSEATYESGFVIDKFPISRPNLTFSTLTVSNMSPEDSSIYLCSVMDRGAHGYTFGSGTRLTVV.

V and J are TRBV24-1 and TRBJ2-2; 8 nucleotides agree with TRBD1. Germline V gives CDR1 KGHDR, CDR2 SFDVKD. This CDR3 is 15 amino acids long. Trimming at V came to 6 bases and at J to 5 bases, leaving 7 bases not matched to a gene. The CDR3: CATSTGRGLTGELFF. The CDR3, as DNA: TGTGCCACCAGTACGGGCAGGGGGCTAACCGGGGAGCTGTTTTTT.

The chain links TRBV29-1 to TRBJ2-6; unclear D gene. Germline V gene lookup returns CDR1 SQVTM and CDR2 ANQGSEA. This CDR3 spans 13 amino acids. Trimming took off 6 bases at V and 0 bases at J, with 6 bases between the two ends. The DNA of the CDR3 is TGCAGCGTGCTAGACTCTGGGGCCAACGTCCTGACTTTC. Encoded protein: CSVLDSGANVLTF.

This chain joins TRBV5-4 and TRBJ2-2; 7 bases are a match to TRBD1. Germline CDR1 and CDR2: SGHNT and YYREEE (reference sequence). This CDR3 contains 15 residues. Trimming at V came to 9 bases and at J to 1 base, leaving 9 bases not matched to a gene. DNA of the CDR3: TGTGCCACTCAAATCGGGACAGTGAACACCGGGGAGCTGTTTTTT. It is translated as CATQIGTVNTGELFF.

The chain links TRBV4-2 to TRBJ1-5; TRBD1 matches at 8 bases. The CDR3 length is 15 residues. Germline trimming cut 5 bases from V and 0 bases from J; bases unmatched to any gene: 3. Per germline, CDR1 LGHNA and CDR2 YNFKEQ. CDR3 in DNA: TGTGCCAGCAGCGCCGACAGGGGTAGCAATCAGCCCCAGCATTTT. Its protein product is CASSADRGSNQPQHF.

In its sample, this clone was seen once. The rearrangement joins TRBV18 to TRBJ1-4; 7 bases line up with TRBD1. Germline values: CDR1 KGHSH, CDR2 LQKENI. There are 16 residues in the CDR3. Germline trimming cut 6 bases from V and 5 bases from J; bases unmatched to any gene: 12. For the CDR3, the DNA is TGTGCCAGCTCGCCCTTTACAGGGGAATTAAATGAAAAACTGTTTTTT. Encoded protein: CASSPFTGELNEKLFF.

Note on this clone: The identical CDR3 is also encoded by other nucleotide sequences in the sample. The V gene is TRBV11-3, the J gene TRBJ1-1, with D unresolved. V lost 3 bases, J lost 5 bases, and 10 bases lay in between. Germline V gene data show CDR1 as SGHNT and CDR2 as YENEEA. The length of the CDR3 is 13 residues. Written as DNA, the CDR3 is TGTGCCAGCAGCTTTCGTGGAGGAACTGAAGCTTTCTTT. Its translation: CASSFRGGTEAFF.